Listed here are 3 T cell receptor beta chains from one sample, sequenced in a study of Ad26.COV2.S vaccination and SARS-CoV-2 variants. The treatment denotes: over 15 received Ad26.COV2.S at low or high dose, single or two shots; several received placebo; per-sample allocation not given. Sampling happened 63 days after the first vaccine or placebo injection. The protocol was immunoSEQ multiplex PCR, while the TCRdb copy is restricted to in-frame clones and leaves out a portion. The data hold about 400,000 clones, with 70% to 90% observed a single time. Sample: peripheral blood, taken in a trial of Ad26.COV2.S vaccine versus placebo. The receptors originated from a person aged 18-60 years who received the Ad26.COV2.S COVID-19 vaccine or a placebo.

This chain's CDR3 is CAISESTEETQYF. In DNA, the CDR3 is TGTGCCATCAGTGAGTCGACGGAAGAGACCCAGTACTTC. V usage is TRBV10-3 and J usage is TRBJ2-5; D is undetermined. Trimming removed 0 bases from V and 3 bases from J, with 5 bases in between. Germline lookup yields CDR1 ENHRY and CDR2 SYGVKD. CDR3 length: 13 amino acids.

V is TRBV6-2 or TRBV6-3 and J is TRBJ2-5; D is perhaps TRBD2 (6 bases). The germline gives CDR1 MNHEY, CDR2 SVGEGT. Trimming removed 2 bases at V and 2 bases at J, with 15 bases between. The CDR3 sequence is 16 residues long. DNA for the CDR3: TGTGCCAGCAGTTACGGGCGGGGTATCGGGCAAGAGACCCAGTACTTC. It is translated as CASSYGRGIGQETQYF.

This clone was picked up one time. The genes are TRBV6-6 and TRBJ1-1; D call uncertain. Per germline, CDR1 MNHNY and CDR2 SVGAGI (reference sequence). The CDR3 loop spans 14 amino acids. The V and J ends lost 2 bases and 5 bases respectively, with 12 bases between them. The CDR3 is CASSYVGERTEAFF. Here the CDR3 DNA reads TGTGCCAGCAGTTACGTCGGGGAGCGGACTGAAGCTTTCTTT.